Given below is one T cell receptor (beta chain) in context. It was with 60 Vbeta and 13 Jbeta primers that the PCR ran. The data were produced by immunoSEQ multiplex PCR, yet TCRdb's version contains in-frame clones alone and is incomplete. The sample carries approximately 170,000 clones, approximately 88% recorded once. The data belong to a study of cytomegalovirus exposure and HLA in healthy donors. The CDR3 has 14 amino acids. CDR1 SEHNR and CDR2 FQNEAQ come from the germline V gene (reference sequence). The V end was cut by 1 base, the J end by 1 base, with 7 bases between. This chain links TRBV7-9 with TRBJ1-1; D is unresolved. The sample consisted of PBMCs. The sequence was obtained from a boy aged 2 to 9 in good health and CMV-seronegative. CDR3 residues: CASSLGRGNTEAFF. Written as DNA, the CDR3 is TGTGCCAGCAGCTTAGGGCGGGGGAACACTGAAGCTTTCTTT.